The T cell receptor beta chain described here comes from a study of identical twins. The CDR3 has 15 residues. Germline V gene data show CDR1 as ENHRY and CDR2 as SYGVKD. V was pared by 5 bases and J by 5 bases, with 16 bases between. Concerning this clonotype itself: The target antigen is unknown.

Donors uniformly comprised healthy Caucasians. MiXCR was run by TCRdb on the 5' RACE reads, yielding one entry per CDR3 protein. The sample comprises about 240,000 distinct CDR3 sequences, 9.5% to 15% of which are singletons, and roughly 3.7% rests with the top ten. Points from the study as a whole: For cord blood, abundant beta clonotypes had fewer insertions, unlike memory repertoires, which showed none.

These data are also associated with another study on yellow fever vaccine responses in identical twins.

This chain joins TRBV10-3 and TRBJ1-5, with TRBD1 as a possible D gene (6 bases). This TCR was recovered from a woman between 18 and 30 years old in good health. The sample comprised memory (CD45RO+) T cells sorted from blood. DNA of the CDR3: TGTGCCATCAGTTCGACAGGCCTTCGGGATCAGCCCCAGCATTTT. Its protein is CAISSTGLRDQPQHF.